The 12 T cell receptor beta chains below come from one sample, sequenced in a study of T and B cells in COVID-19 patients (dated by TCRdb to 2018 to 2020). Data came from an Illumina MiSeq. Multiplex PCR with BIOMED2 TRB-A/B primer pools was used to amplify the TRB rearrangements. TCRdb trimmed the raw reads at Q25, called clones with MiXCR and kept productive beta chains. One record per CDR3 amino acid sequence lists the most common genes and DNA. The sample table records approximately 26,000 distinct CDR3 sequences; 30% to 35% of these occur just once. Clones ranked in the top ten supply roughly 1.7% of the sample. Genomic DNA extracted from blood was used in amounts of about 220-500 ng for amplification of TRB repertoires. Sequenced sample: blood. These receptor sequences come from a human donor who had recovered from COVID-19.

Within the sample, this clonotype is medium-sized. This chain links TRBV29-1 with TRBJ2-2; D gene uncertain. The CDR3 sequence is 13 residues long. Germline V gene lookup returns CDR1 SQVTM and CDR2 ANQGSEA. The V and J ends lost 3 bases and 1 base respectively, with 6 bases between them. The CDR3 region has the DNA TGCAGCGTTGATTCGGGGAACACCGGGGAGCTGTTTTTT. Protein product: CSVDSGNTGELFF.

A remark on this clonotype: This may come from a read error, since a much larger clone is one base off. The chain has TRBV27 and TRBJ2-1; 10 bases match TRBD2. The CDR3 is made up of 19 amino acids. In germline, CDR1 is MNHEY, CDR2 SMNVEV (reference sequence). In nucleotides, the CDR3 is TGTGCCAGCCCTCCCCACACGCTAAGGGCTAGCGGGAGAGGCAATGAGCAGTCCTTC. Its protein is CASPPHTLRASGRGNEQSF.

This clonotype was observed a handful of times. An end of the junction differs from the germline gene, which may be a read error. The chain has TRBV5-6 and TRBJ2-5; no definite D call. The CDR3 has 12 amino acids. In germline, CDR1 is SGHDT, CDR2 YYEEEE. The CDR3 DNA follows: TGCGCCAGCAGCTTGAGTTCTGAGACCCAGTACTTC. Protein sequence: CASSLSSETQYF.

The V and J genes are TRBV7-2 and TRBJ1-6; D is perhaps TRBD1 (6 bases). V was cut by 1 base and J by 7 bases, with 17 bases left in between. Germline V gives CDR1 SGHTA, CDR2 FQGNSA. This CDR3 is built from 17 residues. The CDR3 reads CASSLVTAGQINSPLHF. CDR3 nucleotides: TGTGCCAGCAGCTTAGTCACCGCCGGACAGATAAATTCACCCCTCCACTTT.

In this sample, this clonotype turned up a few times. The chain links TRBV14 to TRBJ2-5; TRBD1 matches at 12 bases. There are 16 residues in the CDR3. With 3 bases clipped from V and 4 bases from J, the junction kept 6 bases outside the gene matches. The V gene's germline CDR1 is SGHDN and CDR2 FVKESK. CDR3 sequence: CASSHLRDRGRETQYF. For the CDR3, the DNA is TGTGCCAGCAGCCATCTCCGGGACAGGGGGCGAGAGACCCAGTACTTC.

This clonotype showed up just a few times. CDR3 in DNA: TGTGCCAGCTCACCAGGGTTAGCTAGCGGGGGACTCGCGGACGAGCAGTACTTC. Amino acids: CASSPGLASGGLADEQYF. The genes are TRBV18 and TRBJ2-7, with 10 bases fitting TRBD2. Germline CDR1 and CDR2: KGHSH and LQKENI. The V and J ends lost 2 bases and 5 bases, in that order; junction bases with no gene match: 15. This CDR3 contains 18 residues.

The CDR3 DNA sequence: TGTGCCAGCAGCTTAAGACGGGGGGGCAGGGAGCAGTTCTTC. The encoded protein is CASSLRRGGREQFF. The gene calls are TRBV7-3 and TRBJ2-1; 8 bases agree with TRBD2. The CDR3 runs 14 residues. Germline V lookup: CDR1 SGHTA, CDR2 FQGTGA. Germline trimming cut 1 base from V and 10 bases from J; bases unmatched to any gene: 6.

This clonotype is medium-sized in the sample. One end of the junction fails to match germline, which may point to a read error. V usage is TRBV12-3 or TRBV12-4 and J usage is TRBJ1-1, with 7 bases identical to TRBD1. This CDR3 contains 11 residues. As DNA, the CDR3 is TGTGCCAGCAGTGCTAACAGGGGTAGGGTCTTT. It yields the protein CASSANRGRVF.

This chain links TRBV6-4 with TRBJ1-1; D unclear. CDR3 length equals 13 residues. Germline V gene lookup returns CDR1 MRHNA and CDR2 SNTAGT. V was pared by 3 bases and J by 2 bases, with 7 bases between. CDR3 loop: CASSEWANTEAFF. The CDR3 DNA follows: TGTGCCAGCAGTGAATGGGCTAACACTGAAGCTTTCTTT.

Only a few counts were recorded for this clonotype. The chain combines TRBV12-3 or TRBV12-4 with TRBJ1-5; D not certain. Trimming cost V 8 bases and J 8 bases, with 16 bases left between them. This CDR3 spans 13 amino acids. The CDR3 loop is CASSSQDGKPQHF. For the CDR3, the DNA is TGTGCCAGCTCTTCTCAGGACGGGAAGCCCCAGCATTTT.

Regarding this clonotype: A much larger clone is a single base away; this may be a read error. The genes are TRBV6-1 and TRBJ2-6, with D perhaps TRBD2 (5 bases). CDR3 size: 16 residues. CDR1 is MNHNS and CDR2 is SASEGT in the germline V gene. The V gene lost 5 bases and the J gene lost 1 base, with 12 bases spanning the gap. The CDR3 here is CASSHSTGSGANVLTF. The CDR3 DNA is TGTGCCAGCAGTCACTCGACGGGATCTGGGGCCAACGTCCTGACTTTC.

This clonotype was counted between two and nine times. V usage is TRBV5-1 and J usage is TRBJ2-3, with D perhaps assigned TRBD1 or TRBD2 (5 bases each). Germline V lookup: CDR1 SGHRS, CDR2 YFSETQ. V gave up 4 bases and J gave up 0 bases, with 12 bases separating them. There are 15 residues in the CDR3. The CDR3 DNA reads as TGCGCCAGCAGCGGGGACGGGTTTAGCACAGATACGCAGTATTTT. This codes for CASSGDGFSTDTQYF.